This TCR beta chain was sequenced for a study of T cells in Graves' hyperthyroidism and ophthalmopathy. On the study more broadly: Peripheral blood sampling occurred at initial diagnosis, before any treatment. Study observations and caveats: Progression to ophthalmopathy was predicted a median of approximately 6.4 months early.

Pregnant or lactating patients were excluded, as were those with uncontrolled infection or other autoimmune disease. Clinicians diagnosed patients from clinical symptoms, serum thyroxine and TRAb, thyroid ultrasound and orbital computed tomography. This clonotype was counted only a few times. What it binds is not known. Trimming left V 5 bases short and J 2 bases short, with 22 bases between. CDR3 length: 17 residues. Germline-derived CDR1 and CDR2 are SEHNR and FQNEAQ (reference sequence). The investigators amplified TCR beta CDR3 regions from RNA transcripts. A first-round RT-PCR of the TCR CDR3 used the HTBI primer set. TCRdb reanalysed the multiplex PCR reads using MiXCR and keeps one entry per CDR3 protein. The sample yields roughly 720,000 distinct CDR3 sequences, approximately 15% seen once.

This receptor was obtained from a man aged 45-65 years with Graves' hyperthyroidism. The chain joins TRBV7-9 to TRBJ2-7; D uncertain. Specimen: blood. The CDR3 region is CASSDPIRTAVPYEQYF. The CDR3 nucleotides read TGTGCCAGCAGCGACCCCATAAGGACCGCGGTCCCCTACGAGCAGTACTTC.